A selection of T cell receptor beta chains follows, all from one sample in a study of blood T cells in healthy people across ages. Using its own MiXCR run on the 5' RACE reads, TCRdb lists one record per CDR3 protein. This sample has approximately 850,000 distinct CDR3 sequences, with roughly 60% found just once. Sequencing input: blood. The receptors here all came from a man in his thirties or forties in good health. Each CDR3 is given with its conserved first and last residue. D genes are given only for firm matches. Clone size appears in some rows only: once, few, many, or a class for an expanded clone.

TRBD2,.,TRBV10-3,TRBJ2-5,TGTGCCACCGGGGGGGGAGAGACCCAGTACTTC,CATGGGETQYF
.,.,TRBV2,TRBJ2-7,TGTGCCAGCAAGCGGGCCTTCCCAGCGCACCAAGAGACCCAGTACTTT,CASKRAFPAHQETQYF
.,.,TRBV7-2,TRBJ2-3,TGTGCCAGCAGCCGTACAAAGGGTACGCAGTATTTT,CASSRTKGTQYF
TRBD2,.,TRBV4-3,TRBJ2-7,TGCGCCAGCAGCCAAGATTGGACTAGCGGGAGTTACGAGCAGTACTTC,CASSQDWTSGSYEQYF
.,.,TRBV5-6,TRBJ1-2,TGTGCCAGCAGCTCCCCCGCGCGTGGAAGTGGCTACACCTTC,CASSSPARGSGYTF
TRBD1,.,TRBV28,TRBJ2-7,TGTGCCAGCACCTTAGGACAGGTACCCTACGAGCAGTACTTC,CASTLGQVPYEQYF
.,.,TRBV3-1,TRBJ2-1,TGTGCCAGCAGCCAAGTAGGAGCTCTTTCCCACAATGAGCAGTTCTTC,CASSQVGALSHNEQFF
.,once,TRBV6-5,TRBJ2-5,TGTGCCAGCAGATCTAACTCCCTGGGGGCCCAGTACTTC,CASRSNSLGAQYF
.,.,TRBV10-3,TRBJ1-2,TGTGCCACAATCAGGGAGTTGGGTGGCTACACCTTC,CATIRELGGYTF
.,.,TRBV7-7,TRBJ2-5,TGTGCTAGCAGCCCCTTGGGGGGCAGGCAAGAGACCCAGTACTTC,CASSPLGGRQETQYF